A single sample gave rise to the 17 T cell receptor beta chains below, sequenced in a study of shared clonotypes between healthy human individuals. Method: immunoSEQ multiplex PCR; TCRdb's copy keeps in-frame clones and lacks some. The sample consists of about 1,500,000 clones, around 97% of them appearing once. Source material: naive CD4+ T cells sorted from blood. Subset denoted: CD45RA+ positively selected. The receptors derive from a man aged 25-45 years in good health.

The gene calls are TRBV11-2 and TRBJ1-5, with a tentative D call TRBD1 (6 bases). The CDR3 has 18 residues. Germline CDR1 SGHAT, CDR2 FQNNGV. With 5 bases removed from V and 7 bases from J, the gap between germline ends came to 27 bases. Here the CDR3 DNA reads TGTGCCAGCAGCAGGGTCCCCCCCCGGGGGGCGGTGGGACAGCCCCAGCATTTT. Amino acid sequence: CASSRVPPRGAVGQPQHF.

The genes are TRBV25-1 and TRBJ2-1, with D unclear. This CDR3 is 15 amino acids long. Trimming left V 1 base short and J 7 bases short, with 14 bases between. Germline lookup yields CDR1 MGHDK and CDR2 SYGVNS. In DNA, the CDR3 is TGTGCCAGCAGTGAATTTACAGCCTTCGGGAATGAGCAGTTCTTC. Translation gives CASSEFTAFGNEQFF.

The V and J genes are TRBV5-4 and TRBJ2-5; a weak D match, TRBD2 (6 bases). The CDR3 loop spans 16 amino acids. Trimming removed 4 bases from V and 0 bases from J, with 16 bases in between. The germline CDR1 and CDR2 sequences are SGHNT and YYREEE (reference sequence). CDR3 sequence: CASSAGRKGYQETQYF. The CDR3 DNA follows: TGTGCCAGCAGCGCGGGGAGAAAGGGGTACCAAGAGACCCAGTACTTC.

The chain combines TRBV28 with TRBJ2-7, with D hard to call. The CDR3 spans 12 residues. Germline CDR1 reads MDHEN; CDR2 reads SYDVKM. Trimming shortened V by 5 bases and J by 4 bases, and 9 bases separated the two germline ends. Written as DNA, the CDR3 is TGTGCCAGCAGTCCCTCGCGTTACGAGCAGTACTTC. Amino acids: CASSPSRYEQYF. Combining the CDR3 with reference TRBV28 and TRBJ2-7 gives the whole variable domain DVKVTQSSRYLVKRTGEKVFLECVQDMDHENMFWYRQDPGLGLRLIYFSYDVKMKEKGDIPEGYSVSREKKERFSLILESASTNQTSMYLCASSPSRYEQYFGPGTRLTVT.

Notes on this clone: The sample has other DNA sequences that encode this CDR3 too. The chain recombines TRBV13 with TRBJ2-7, with 10 bases that match TRBD1. Germline CDR1 PRHDT, CDR2 FYEKMQ (reference sequence). The length of the CDR3 is 14 residues. The V and J ends lost 5 bases and 2 bases, in that order; junction bases with no gene match: 3. This chain's CDR3 is CASSLGTGAYEQYF. DNA of the CDR3: TGTGCCAGCAGCCTCGGGACAGGGGCCTACGAGCAGTACTTC.

The chain combines TRBV27 with TRBJ1-4, with 9 positions matching TRBD1. Germline V gives CDR1 MNHEY, CDR2 SMNVEV (reference sequence). The CDR3 has 19 amino acids. Trimming at V came to 7 bases and at J to 0 bases, leaving 15 bases not matched to a gene. In DNA, the CDR3 is TGTGCCAGCAAAAACCCTAGCCTGGGACAGGGACCAACTAATGAAAAACTGTTTTTT. It yields the protein CASKNPSLGQGPTNEKLFF.

This sequence joins TRBV4-3 and TRBJ2-3; TRBD2 might be the D (5 bases). This CDR3 has 16 residues. Germline-derived CDR1 and CDR2 are LGHNA and YSLEER. Trimming removed 3 bases from V and 2 bases from J, with 15 bases in between. The CDR3 protein is CASSHTPRGSTDTQYF. CDR3 nucleotides: TGCGCCAGCAGCCATACACCACGGGGTTCCACAGATACGCAGTATTTT.

The gene calls are TRBV9 and TRBJ2-7, with D perhaps matching TRBD1 (6 bases). Germline V gene lookup returns CDR1 SGDLS and CDR2 YYNGEE. With 4 bases removed from V and 2 bases from J, the gap between germline ends came to 16 bases. The CDR3 totals 15 residues. The CDR3, as DNA: TGTGCCAGCAGCAGAGAAGGCAGGGGCCCCTACGAGCAGTACTTC. Residues: CASSREGRGPYEQYF.

To note about this clone: This CDR3 is also generated by other DNA sequences in the sample. This chain connects TRBV10-2 to TRBJ2-7, with 12 nucleotides matching TRBD2. CDR1 WSHSY and CDR2 SAAADI come from the germline V gene. The CDR3 extends over 15 amino acids. With 6 bases clipped from V and 0 bases from J, the junction kept 3 bases outside the gene matches. CDR3 region: CASRVTSGSSYEQYF. Here the CDR3 DNA reads TGCGCCAGCAGGGTGACTAGCGGGAGCTCCTACGAGCAGTACTTC.

This clone was seen once. The chain is built from TRBV19 and TRBJ2-1; the match to TRBD2 covers 12 bases. CDR1 and CDR2 (germline): LNHDA, SQIVND (reference sequence). The length of the CDR3 is 15 residues. With 5 bases clipped from V and 3 bases from J, the junction kept 2 bases outside the gene matches. In nucleotides, the CDR3 is TGTGCCAGTAGTGCGACTAGCGGGAGCTACAATGAGCAGTTCTTC. This codes for CASSATSGSYNEQFF.

This clone was recorded once. The V call is TRBV19, the J call TRBJ2-6; D remains unclear. Germline V gene sequence: CDR1 LNHDA, CDR2 SQIVND (reference sequence). Trimming left V 7 bases short and J 2 bases short, with 9 bases between. This CDR3 contains 14 residues. The CDR3 reads CASKKEPGANVLTF. The CDR3 DNA reads as TGTGCCAGTAAGAAGGAACCTGGGGCCAACGTCCTGACTTTC.

The chain employs TRBV5-1 and TRBJ2-5; 7 nucleotides align to TRBD2. V lost 0 bases, J lost 7 bases, and 9 bases stayed unmatched. The germline V gene encodes CDR1 SGHRS and CDR2 YFSETQ. This CDR3 is 15 amino acids long. CDR3 region: CASSLGLTSGGTQYF. The CDR3 DNA reads as TGCGCCAGCAGCTTGGGCCTGACCTCGGGGGGGACCCAGTACTTC.

The chain links TRBV28 to TRBJ1-5; 10 bases map to TRBD1. CDR3 size: 16 residues. The V and J ends lost 2 bases and 3 bases, in that order; junction bases with no gene match: 4. Germline assignment: CDR1 MDHEN and CDR2 SYDVKM. CDR3 in amino acids: CASSLGGQGINQPQHF. In DNA, the CDR3 is TGTGCCAGCAGTTTAGGGGGACAGGGGATCAATCAGCCCCAGCATTTT.

V gene TRBV18 combines with J gene TRBJ2-7, with TRBD1 matching 7 bases. In germline, CDR1 is KGHSH, CDR2 LQKENI. The CDR3 runs 14 residues. After removal of 1 base from V and 5 bases from J, the junction contained 5 bases not matched to a gene. The CDR3 spells CASSPQGGLHEQYF. CDR3 bases: TGTGCCAGCTCACCACAAGGGGGCCTTCACGAGCAGTACTTC.

Concerning this clone: The identical CDR3 is also encoded by other nucleotide sequences in the sample. The chain employs TRBV28 and TRBJ2-1, with D perhaps matching TRBD2 (5 bases). Germline CDR1 is MDHEN and CDR2 is SYDVKM. There are 15 residues in the CDR3. V was trimmed by 2 bases and J by 0 bases, leaving 8 bases between them. The CDR3 region is CASSLVGSSYNEQFF. The CDR3 bases are TGTGCCAGCAGTTTAGTGGGGAGCTCCTACAATGAGCAGTTCTTC.

The V gene is TRBV6-5, the J gene TRBJ2-1; D is tentatively TRBD1 or TRBD2 (5 bases each). The ends were cut back, 7 bases at V and 0 bases at J, with 7 bases in the middle. The CDR3 sequence is 13 residues long. Germline V CDR1 and CDR2: MNHEY, SVGAGI. The CDR3 nucleotides are TGTGCCAGCAAGGGGAGCTCCTACAATGAGCAGTTCTTC. It codes for CASKGSSYNEQFF.

This clone has a single count. DNA of the CDR3: TGTGCCAGCAGTCACGGGACGGGATACAATGAGCAGTTCTTC. Translation: CASSHGTGYNEQFF. The rearrangement links TRBV6-4 to TRBJ2-1; D is perhaps TRBD1 or TRBD2 (5 bases each). This CDR3 contains 14 residues. V shed 5 bases and J shed 4 bases, with 12 bases lying between them. The germline V gene has CDR1 MRHNA and CDR2 SNTAGT.